This entry describes one T cell receptor (beta chain). This clonotype was observed a few times. The clone's antigen remains unknown. No clone much larger than this one lies a single base away; base qualities are absent. This sample stems from a study of Graves' ophthalmopathy and Graves' hyperthyroidism (dated by TCRdb to the late 2010s). In the study overall: Peripheral blood was collected at initial diagnosis, before any treatment. The study used signatures of the TCR beta repertoire to tell Graves' ophthalmopathy apart from Graves' hyperthyroidism and to predict which patients would progress to ophthalmopathy. In total, over 130 blood samples were TCR-sequenced: some 40 ophthalmopathy, 80 or so hyperthyroidism and 17 hyperthyroidism-to-ophthalmopathy patients. To explore V-J signatures distinguishing ophthalmopathy from hyperthyroidism, a discovery set of 100 or so patients (around 42 ophthalmopathy, about 57 stable hyperthyroidism) was enrolled. An independent validation cohort was composed of roughly 18 hyperthyroidism patients and 17 patients who later progressed from hyperthyroidism to ophthalmopathy. In more than five hyperthyroidism patients, T-cell repertoires of thyroid tissue and blood were compared. After sampling, hyperthyroidism patients received methimazole starting at 30 mg daily, and ophthalmopathy patients received high-dose intravenous methylprednisolone. The 100 discovery patients were divided at random into training and test sets in a 7:3 ratio. Here is what the overall study found, with its caveats: In cross-validation, the 13-signature model distinguished ophthalmopathy from stable hyperthyroidism with around 86% sensitivity and approximately 81% specificity, while in the test set the corresponding values were 80% and 75%. In validation, the model predicted ophthalmopathy progression with about 70% sensitivity and around 72% specificity; roughly eleven predicted patients were CT-confirmed with GO in a median of about 7.1 months. Most expanded thyroid clonotypes with frequency above 0.001 were also detected in blood, suggesting blood repertoires may reflect the thyroid immune response. Sample size was not predetermined statistically, and investigators were not blinded to group allocation.

Ophthalmopathy patients had moderately to severely active disease, Clinical Activity Score of at least 3, NOSPECS grade of at least 4, and disease duration under 3 months. Patients were excluded if they had other autoimmune diseases, uncontrolled infections, pregnancy or lactation. Clinical symptoms, serum thyroxine, TRAb, thyroid ultrasound and orbital computed tomography were used for diagnosis. Using Ficoll-Paque density gradient centrifugation, PBMCs were isolated from 8.5 to 10 ml of fresh peripheral blood. Total RNA was extracted with Trizol reagent and quality-checked on an Agilent 2100 Bioanalyzer. The CDR3 goes from the cysteine to the phenylalanine over 13 residues. The kept DNA is CDR3 alone, 39 bases in frame from the first base. The germline V gene (reference sequence) provides CDR1 LNHDA and CDR2 SQIVND. V loses 3 bases, J loses 3 bases, and the germline ends lie 5 bases apart. For repertoire sequencing, TCR beta CDR3 regions were amplified from RNA transcripts. HTBI primers and the Qiagen OneStep RT-PCR kit were used in a first-round RT-PCR, which was followed by a second-round multiplex PCR, size selection and purification. The libraries underwent paired-end sequencing with 100 bp reads on an Illumina HiSeq2000. The study's processing was this. SOAPnuke was used for read processing, and reads with adapters, uncalled bases, a mean Phred below 15, or no exact constant-primer or identifier match were discarded. COPE v1.2.5 was used to merge high-quality paired reads. Each unique nucleotide sequence was defined as a clonotype, and clonotypes were aligned to IMGT TRB V, D and J references with MiTCR v1.1. Only V-J combinations with frequency above 0.0001 were analysed, covering about 99% of repertoires. For each V-J combination, a TCR clonal expansion and chaos score was defined as the ratio of F50 clonal expansion to chaos observed in the TCRdist matrix. Welch's t-statistics and random forest were used to reduce features to over ten V-J combinations, which were fed into a naive Bayes classifier. The Morisita-Horn index was used to measure how similar the thyroid and blood repertoires were. The public reads were quality trimmed at Q25 with fastp and then assembled into clones with MiXCR by TCRdb, keeping productive beta chains. Each entry merges the rows of one CDR3 protein and shows their most common DNA and genes. What appears here as the V and J calls and clone size reflects TCRdb's work, not the paper's. The sample contains about 210,000 distinct CDR3 sequences, roughly 27% of them found a single time. Approximately 9.6% of the sample is taken by the ten largest.

The receptor was derived from a man between 45 and 60 years old with Graves' ophthalmopathy. Donor details come from another sample of the same person, matched by shared clones. The chain joins TRBV19 to TRBJ2-2; the D gene remains uncertain. Sequencing was performed on peripheral blood. The sequence in DNA is TGTGCCAGTAGTATTTGGGACACCGGGGAGCTGTTTTTT. It codes for CASSIWDTGELFF.